Presented here are 8 T cell receptor beta chains from one specimen sequenced in a study of blood T cell repertoires in COVID-19. This table comes from immunoSEQ multiplex PCR, and its TCRdb copy is limited to in-frame clones, with some not included. The repertoire includes 650,000 to 800,000 clones, 75% to 90% of them detected once, and 0.2% to 0.3% sits in the top ten. The sequenced sample was peripheral blood. The receptors were sampled from a woman under 30 with acute or convalescent COVID-19.

J is TRBJ1-2 and V is TRBV5-8; D is undetermined. V lost 4 bases, J lost 4 bases, and 11 bases lay in between. Germline CDR1 SGHTS, CDR2 YDEGEE. The CDR3 is 13 amino acids. The CDR3 is CASSRYRSYGYTF. CDR3 bases: TGTGCCAGCAGCCGTTATCGGTCCTATGGCTACACCTTC. The entire variable domain, with the rest obtained from reference TRBV5-8 and TRBJ1-2, is as follows: EAGVTQSPTHLIKTRGQQATLRCSPISGHTSVYWYQQALGLGLQFLLWYDEGEERNRGNFPPRFSGRQFPNYSSELNVNALELEDSALYLCASSRYRSYGYTFGSGTRLTVV.

The V and J genes are TRBV19 and TRBJ1-2; TRBD1 is a possible D gene (6 bases). This CDR3 has 13 residues. CDR1 and CDR2 (germline): LNHDA, SQIVND (reference sequence). Trimming removed 8 bases at V and 5 bases at J, with 15 bases between. As DNA, the CDR3 is TGTGCCAGTTCAAGGACAGACCCGTATGGCTACACCTTC. This codes for CASSRTDPYGYTF.

The chain uses TRBV7-2 and TRBJ2-3, with D unclear. CDR3 length: 13 amino acids. V lost 2 bases, J lost 6 bases, and 9 bases lay in between. Germline values: CDR1 SGHTA, CDR2 FQGNSA. The CDR3 reads CASSLLLTDTQYF. In nucleotides, the CDR3 is TGTGCCAGCAGCTTACTACTTACGGATACGCAGTATTTT.

This clone was observed once. The chain is built from TRBV2 and TRBJ1-1; the match to TRBD1 covers 8 bases. V lost 8 bases and J lost 5; bases outside the gene matches: 7. The CDR3 extends over 13 amino acids. The germline V gene encodes CDR1 SNHLY and CDR2 FYNNEI. CDR3 sequence reads: CASLNDRGTEAFF. The CDR3 DNA reads TGTGCCAGCCTAAATGACAGGGGTACTGAAGCTTTCTTT.

The rearrangement joins TRBV7-2 to TRBJ1-5; possibly TRBD1 for D (5 bases). V shed 5 bases and J shed 5 bases, with 13 bases lying between them. Germline V gene sequence: CDR1 SGHTA, CDR2 FQGNSA. This CDR3 comprises 14 residues. For the CDR3, the DNA is TGTGCCAGCAGCCTCTGGGGCAGGGATCAGCCCCAGCATTTT. Translation: CASSLWGRDQPQHF.

This rearrangement joins TRBV9 to TRBJ2-1, with TRBD2 identical over 7 bases. The germline V gene encodes CDR1 SGDLS and CDR2 YYNGEE. This CDR3 region has 12 residues. Trimming removed 4 bases from V and 9 bases from J; junction bases left unmatched: 4. CDR3 protein: CASSQWGGEQFF. The DNA of the CDR3 is TGTGCCAGCAGCCAGTGGGGGGGTGAGCAGTTCTTC.

The chain uses TRBV5-5 and TRBJ1-4; 9 bases are a match to TRBD1. The trim removed 6 bases at V and 8 bases at J, leaving 8 bases unmatched. Germline lookup yields CDR1 SGHKS and CDR2 YYEKEE (reference sequence). The CDR3 has 14 residues. CDR3 bases: TGTGCCAGCACCATAACAGGGGGCGACGAAAAACTGTTTTTT. Translated, it gives CASTITGGDEKLFF.

This chain uses TRBV6-5 with TRBJ1-2, with a tentative D call TRBD1 (5 bases). Germline V gene sequence: CDR1 MNHEY, CDR2 SVGAGI. CDR3 length equals 13 residues. With 6 bases removed from V and 4 bases from J, the gap between germline ends came to 12 bases. The CDR3 region is CASSLSTAYGYTF. The CDR3 DNA is TGTGCCAGCAGCCTATCGACAGCCTATGGCTACACCTTC.